Listed below are T cell receptor beta chains from one sample, sequenced in a study of blood T cells in healthy people across ages. From the 5' RACE reads, TCRdb called clonotypes with MiXCR, one entry per CDR3 protein. The data hold approximately 960,000 distinct CDR3 sequences, with just under 30% observed a single time. This sample was also put to use in a study of T cells of mothers and their children.

The sequenced material came from blood. These receptors all stem from a woman aged 40 to 50 in good health. Both conserved end residues are part of each CDR3.

TRBV29-1,NA,CSVTAGSNRVEQYF
TRBV30,TRBJ2-2,CAWSVGAGELFF
TRBV10-1,TRBJ2-1,CASSDTGASYNEQFF
TRBV9,TRBJ1-1,CASSVEGGGTEAFF
TRBV6-5,TRBJ1-1,CASSPLQVGGAEAFF
TRBV7-2,TRBJ1-1,CASSLAPPGGGLNTEAFF
TRBV24-1,TRBJ2-1,CATSDSVGGSYNEQFF
TRBV7-2,TRBJ2-1,CASSLAAFDNEQFF
TRBV30,TRBJ1-3,CAWSVPRSGNTIYF
TRBV27,TRBJ2-1,CASSPMGGGGYNEQFF
TRBV3-1,TRBJ1-3,CASSHPGEGNTIYF